Presented here are 13 T cell receptor beta chains from one specimen sequenced in a study of blood T cell repertoires in COVID-19. The protocol was immunoSEQ multiplex PCR, while the TCRdb copy is restricted to in-frame clones and leaves out a portion. The sample includes about 220,000 clones, roughly 85% of them seen just once. Sequences were obtained from peripheral blood. The receptors here all came from a woman aged 40 to 50 with active or convalescent COVID-19.

This clone came up once. Distinct nucleotide sequences in the sample also encode this CDR3. The genes are TRBV2 and TRBJ1-2, with D maybe TRBD1 (6 bases). The V end lost 5 bases, the J end lost 6 bases, and 10 bases lay between the germline ends. There are 12 residues in the CDR3. Germline lookup yields CDR1 SNHLY and CDR2 FYNNEI. CDR3 region: CASSLQGNGYTF. The CDR3 DNA follows: TGTGCCAGCAGTTTGCAGGGGAATGGCTACACCTTC.

This sequence joins TRBV25-1 and TRBJ1-4; 7 bases fit TRBD1. The V gene's germline CDR1 is MGHDK and CDR2 SYGVNS. CDR3 length: 17 amino acids. After removal of 3 bases from V and 0 bases from J, the junction contained 7 bases not matched to a gene. The CDR3 region is CASSEGGRGATNEKLFF. In DNA form, the CDR3 reads TGTGCCAGCAGTGAGGGGGGCAGGGGGGCAACTAATGAAAAACTGTTTTTT.

This chain uses TRBV3-1 (or the pseudogene TRBV3-2) with TRBJ1-5; TRBD1 matches 8 bases. Germline trimming cut 0 bases from V and 5 bases from J; bases unmatched to any gene: 9. This CDR3 comprises 17 residues. Germline V CDR1 and CDR2: LGHDT, YNNKEL (reference sequence). CDR3 protein: CASSQEFGQGAHQPQHF. DNA for the CDR3: TGTGCCAGCAGCCAAGAATTCGGGCAGGGGGCCCATCAGCCCCAGCATTTT.

V usage is TRBV6-2 or TRBV6-3 and J usage is TRBJ1-5; a possible D gene is TRBD1 (6 bases). Germline CDR1 reads MNHEY; CDR2 reads SVGEGT. Trimming removed 0 bases from V and 0 bases from J, with 12 bases in between. The CDR3 runs 17 residues. The CDR3 is CASSYSRVGASNQPQHF. For the CDR3, the DNA is TGTGCCAGCAGTTACTCGCGGGTGGGGGCTAGCAATCAGCCCCAGCATTTT.

Only one count was recorded for this clone. The rearrangement joins TRBV5-6 to TRBJ2-2; 7 nucleotides align to TRBD1. V lost 4 bases to trimming and J lost 5 bases; unmatched junction nucleotides: 8. Germline values: CDR1 SGHDT, CDR2 YYEEEE. The CDR3 is 15 residues long. CDR3 sequence: CASSLGDSRTGELFF. The CDR3 region has the DNA TGTGCCAGCAGCCTTGGGGACAGCCGAACCGGGGAGCTGTTTTTT.

This clone came up once. This chain uses TRBV11-2 with TRBJ1-1; 11 nucleotides match TRBD1. Trimming cost V 3 bases and J 7 bases; bases outside gene matches: 10. Germline lookup yields CDR1 SGHAT and CDR2 FQNNGV. The CDR3 is made up of 16 amino acids. CDR3 in amino acids: CASSFLPGQGGREAFF. In DNA, the CDR3 is TGTGCCAGCAGCTTCTTACCGGGACAGGGGGGCCGTGAAGCTTTCTTT.

The chain joins TRBV7-9 to TRBJ1-1; no clear D. CDR1 is SEHNR, CDR2 FQNEAQ, per germline (reference sequence). Deletions cut 5 bases from V and 1 base from J, with 5 bases between. The CDR3 runs to 12 residues. CDR3 sequence (DNA): TGTGCCAGCAGCCTATCGAACACTGAAGCTTTCTTT. Encoded protein: CASSLSNTEAFF.

J is TRBJ1-2 and V is TRBV24-1, with D possibly TRBD1 on 5 matching bases. This CDR3 contains 14 residues. The germline V gene has CDR1 KGHDR and CDR2 SFDVKD. V lost 2 bases and J lost 6, with 12 bases in between. CDR3 region: CATSDYDRGNGYTF. DNA for the CDR3: TGTGCCACCAGTGATTACGATAGGGGCAATGGCTACACCTTC.

The CDR3 nucleotides read TGTGCCAGCAGTGACGCCACAGGGCCGTTTGAAAAACTGTTTTTT. Translation: CASSDATGPFEKLFF. This sequence joins TRBV6-2 or TRBV6-3 and TRBJ1-4, with a possible D match to TRBD1 (6 bases). The CDR3 consists of 15 residues. Trimming pared 5 bases from V and 7 bases from J, leaving 17 bases between. Germline values: CDR1 MNHEY, CDR2 SVGEGT.

The table lists this clone with a count of one. In DNA form, the CDR3 reads TGTGCCACCAAAAGGACAGGGCCGGGGGACTATGGCTACACCTTC. Its translation is CATKRTGPGDYGYTF. The chain uses TRBV27 and TRBJ1-2; 8 nucleotides align to TRBD1. Trimming at V came to 10 bases and at J to 3 bases, leaving 13 bases not matched to a gene. The CDR3 loop spans 15 amino acids. CDR1 is MNHEY, CDR2 SMNVEV, per germline (reference sequence).

The gene calls are TRBV20-1 and TRBJ2-2, with a weak D call TRBD1 (6 bases). The CDR3 is 14 amino acids. Germline-derived CDR1 and CDR2 are DFQATT and SNEGSKA (reference sequence). Trimming took 3 bases from V and 2 from J, leaving 10 bases between them. The CDR3 region is CSASIRGNTGELFF. The DNA for the CDR3 is TGCAGTGCTAGTATCAGGGGTAACACCGGGGAGCTGTTTTTT.

The chain has TRBV6-1 and TRBJ1-1; 7 nucleotides line up with TRBD1. This CDR3 is 14 amino acids long. The germline V gene has CDR1 MNHNS and CDR2 SASEGT. After removal of 4 bases from V and 0 bases from J, the junction contained 2 bases not matched to a gene. The CDR3, as DNA: TGTGCCAGCAGTGGGGGACAGCTGAACACTGAAGCTTTCTTT. Residues: CASSGGQLNTEAFF.

The chain carries TRBV30 and TRBJ1-5; 7 bases agree with TRBD1. The CDR3 extends over 14 amino acids. Looked up from germline, CDR1 is GTSNPN and CDR2 is SVGIG (reference sequence). V gave up 3 bases and J gave up 4 bases; unmatched junction bases: 6. CDR3 sequence: CAWSLGQENQPQHF. The CDR3 region has the DNA TGTGCCTGGAGCTTAGGACAGGAGAATCAGCCCCAGCATTTT. The full variable domain, with the rest looked up from reference TRBV30 and TRBJ1-5, is SQTIHQWPATLVQPVGSPLSLECTVEGTSNPNLYWYRQAAGRGLQLLFYSVGIGQISSEVPQNLSASRPQDRQFILSSKKLLLSDSGFYLCAWSLGQENQPQHFGDGTRLSIL.